This T cell receptor beta chain was identified in a study of T cells in Graves' hyperthyroidism and ophthalmopathy. Amplified regions were TCR beta CDR3 sequences from RNA transcripts. The TCR CDR3 first-round RT-PCR relied on the HTBI primer set. One entry per CDR3 protein, called by TCRdb with MiXCR from the multiplex PCR reads. The sample contains 400,000 to 600,000 distinct CDR3 sequences, roughly 20% of which appear only once. Hyperthyroidism of Graves' type that showed no ophthalmopathy progression within 18 months was stable. The trim removed 6 bases at V and 4 bases at J, leaving 8 bases unmatched. Germline V gene data show CDR1 as MNHEY and CDR2 as SMNVEV (reference sequence). There are 16 residues in the CDR3.

This TCR was sampled from a man between 18 and 35 years old with Graves' hyperthyroidism. Sequencing input: blood. The rearrangement links TRBV27 to TRBJ2-7; 14 positions match TRBD2. CDR3 DNA sequence: TGTGCCAGCAGGCCTCCGGGACTAGCGGGGGTATACGAGCAGTACTTC. Its translation is CASRPPGLAGVYEQYF.